Each of the 25 T cell receptor beta chains below was sequenced from the same sample in a study of radiotherapy plus CTLA-4 blockade in lung cancer. Sequenced by immunoSEQ multiplex PCR; TCRdb stores in-frame clones only, minus some. This table has 75,000 or so clones, over 65% appearing once. Specimen: peripheral blood, collected from a patient treated with radiotherapy plus ipilimumab. The receptors come from a human donor with non-small cell lung cancer who had a complete response to radiotherapy plus ipilimumab.

The rearrangement joins TRBV30 to TRBJ1-1; D remains ambiguous. The V gene's germline CDR1 is GTSNPN and CDR2 SVGIG (reference sequence). The CDR3 has 15 residues. V was cut by 3 bases and J by 2 bases, with 16 bases left in between. CDR3 nucleotide sequence: TGTGCCTGGAGCCCCCCCGGGCTGATAAACACTGAAGCTTTCTTT. Amino acids: CAWSPPGLINTEAFF. Full variable domain (missing parts from reference TRBV30 and TRBJ1-1): SQTIHQWPATLVQPVGSPLSLECTVEGTSNPNLYWYRQAAGRGLQLLFYSVGIGQISSEVPQNLSASRPQDRQFILSSKKLLLSDSGFYLCAWSPPGLINTEAFFGQGTRLTVV.

The V and J genes are TRBV11-2 and TRBJ2-1; D unresolved. Trimming took off 3 bases at V and 2 bases at J, with 11 bases between the two ends. Germline CDR1 and CDR2: SGHAT and FQNNGV. The CDR3 runs 15 residues. The chain's CDR3 is CASSLRTDAYNEQFF. The CDR3 coding sequence is TGTGCCAGCAGCTTGAGGACGGACGCCTACAATGAGCAGTTCTTC.

The table lists this clone with a count of one. The V call is TRBV19, the J call TRBJ1-5; 7 bases match TRBD1. V shed 6 bases and J 7 bases; nucleotides not matched to a gene: 15. This CDR3 has 16 residues. The germline V gene encodes CDR1 LNHDA and CDR2 SQIVND (reference sequence). The CDR3 DNA follows: TGTGCCAGTAGACCTCCTCGACAGGGTGGAAGGCAGCCCCAGCATTTT. Protein: CASRPPRQGGRQPQHF.

The V call is TRBV10-3, the J call TRBJ2-7, with D possibly TRBD2 on 5 matching bases. The ends were cut back, 3 bases at V and 3 bases at J, with 6 bases in the middle. The CDR3 is made up of 12 amino acids. Germline assignment: CDR1 ENHRY and CDR2 SYGVKD. The CDR3 protein is CAISDAGYEQYV. The CDR3 nucleotides read TGTGCCATCAGTGATGCGGGCTACGAGCAGTACGTC.

The CDR3 bases are TGCGCCAGCAGCTTTCCCGAGGGGGGAGTTACGAACACTGAAGCTTTCTTT. Amino acids: CASSFPEGGVTNTEAFF. J is TRBJ1-1 and V is TRBV5-1; D may be TRBD1 (6 bases). Trimming cost V 2 bases and J 1 base, with 18 bases left between them. This CDR3 comprises 17 residues. Germline V gives CDR1 SGHRS, CDR2 YFSETQ.

V gene TRBV6-6 combines with J gene TRBJ1-1, with 7 bases matching TRBD1. The CDR3 covers 16 residues. The germline gives CDR1 MNHNY, CDR2 SVGAGI (reference sequence). V shed 7 bases, J shed 0 bases, and the junction held 11 bases outside the gene matches. The CDR3 bases are TGTGCCAGCACCCAGGGACAGAGAAACATGAACACTGAAGCTTTCTTT. It translates to CASTQGQRNMNTEAFF.

The chain has TRBV11-2 and TRBJ2-3; D is uncertain. The germline gives CDR1 SGHAT, CDR2 FQNNGV. The CDR3 is 15 amino acids. Trimming pared 2 bases from V and 2 bases from J, leaving 11 bases between. The CDR3 DNA reads TGTGCCAGCAGCTTACCCCCCGGAGCCACAGATACGCAGTATTTT. It translates to CASSLPPGATDTQYF. The full variable domain, with the rest looked up from reference TRBV11-2 and TRBJ2-3, is EAGVAQSPRYKIIEKRQSVAFWCNPISGHATLYWYQQILGQGPKLLIQFQNNGVVDDSQLPKDRFSAERLKGVDSTLKIQPAKLEDSAVYLCASSLPPGATDTQYFGPGTRLTVL.

This sequence joins TRBV7-2 and TRBJ2-7; TRBD2 matches 7 bases. Germline V lookup: CDR1 SGHTA, CDR2 FQGNSA. This CDR3 is 14 amino acids long. Germline trimming cut 0 bases from V and 2 bases from J; bases unmatched to any gene: 1. As DNA, the CDR3 is TGTGCCAGCAGCTTAGCGCTAGCGGCCTACGAGCAGTACTTC. Translated, it gives CASSLALAAYEQYF.

The chain is built from TRBV5-8 and TRBJ2-3; 7 bases match TRBD2. Per the germline V gene, CDR1 is SGHTS and CDR2 is YDEGEE. Trimming at V came to 3 bases and at J to 0 bases, leaving 4 bases not matched to a gene. The CDR3 totals 15 residues. This chain's CDR3 is CASSWGLPSTDTQYF. The CDR3 DNA reads as TGTGCCAGCAGCTGGGGACTACCAAGCACAGATACGCAGTATTTT.

The rearrangement uses TRBV15 and TRBJ1-2, with 7 bases identical to TRBD1. This CDR3 comprises 15 residues. With V trimmed by 3 bases and J by 4 bases, 8 bases remained unmatched. Germline values: CDR1 LNHNV, CDR2 YYDKDF (reference sequence). CDR3 amino acids: CATSSPDRRFYGYTF. The DNA of the CDR3 is TGTGCCACCAGCAGTCCGGACAGGAGATTCTATGGCTACACCTTC.

The chain employs TRBV15 and TRBJ2-4; TRBD2 is a possible D gene (7 bases). Trimming removed 9 bases from V and 0 bases from J, with 18 bases in between. The CDR3 totals 16 residues. CDR1 is LNHNV and CDR2 is YYDKDF in the germline V gene (reference sequence). As DNA, the CDR3 is TGTGCCACTCGGTTAGGGGGGGAAGGAGCCAAAAACATTCAGTACTTC. Translation: CATRLGGEGAKNIQYF.

V and J are TRBV15 and TRBJ1-4; possible D gene TRBD1, 6 bases. The V end was cut by 1 base, the J end by 2 bases, with 17 bases between. The germline V gene encodes CDR1 LNHNV and CDR2 YYDKDF (reference sequence). The CDR3 is made up of 18 amino acids. The CDR3 region is CATSRAVDWDTTNEKLFF. In DNA form, the CDR3 reads TGTGCCACCAGCAGAGCTGTCGACTGGGACACGACTAATGAAAAACTGTTTTTT.

CDR3 coding DNA: TGTGCCAGCAGGACCCTCCTACGAGGGAGATATAGCAATCAGCCCCAGCATTTT. Amino acid sequence: CASRTLLRGRYSNQPQHF. The chain is built from TRBV6-4 and TRBJ1-5; unclear D gene. The germline CDR1 and CDR2 sequences are MRHNA and SNTAGT. The CDR3 contains 18 residues. Trimming shortened V by 6 bases and J by 0 bases, and 21 bases separated the two germline ends.

The chain links TRBV5-6 to TRBJ2-3, with D uncertain. V dropped 4 bases and J dropped 8 bases, with 8 bases sitting between them. This CDR3 region has 11 residues. CDR1 is SGHDT and CDR2 is YYEEEE in the germline V gene. The CDR3 nucleotides are TGTGCCAGCAGCCTTGAAGTTACGCAGTATTTT. Residues: CASSLEVTQYF.

The chain carries TRBV14 and TRBJ2-1; D is undetermined. The CDR3 is 12 residues long. Between the trimmed V and J ends, which lost 0 bases and 6 bases, there was a span of 3 bases. Germline CDR1 and CDR2: SGHDN and FVKESK. CDR3 in DNA: TGTGCCAGCAGCCAAGAAATCAATGAGCAGTTCTTC. Amino acids: CASSQEINEQFF.

This chain connects TRBV5-8 to TRBJ2-1; TRBD2 matches at 11 bases. Germline V gene lookup returns CDR1 SGHTS and CDR2 YDEGEE. The CDR3 has 20 amino acids. The V and J ends lost 0 bases and 5 bases, in that order; junction bases with no gene match: 16. CDR3 sequence reads: CASSLAWGLAADYTNNEQFF. The CDR3, as DNA: TGTGCCAGCAGCTTGGCCTGGGGACTAGCGGCGGACTACACAAACAATGAGCAGTTCTTC.

The table lists this clone with a count of one. The J gene is TRBJ2-1, the V gene TRBV7-8; no clear D gene. Trimming took 2 bases from V and 6 from J, leaving 8 bases between them. This CDR3 has 13 amino acids. CDR1 and CDR2 from the germline V gene are SGHVS and FQNEAQ. The CDR3 DNA sequence: TGTGCCAGCAGCTTACTCGGGCTCAATGAGCAGTTCTTC. Amino acids: CASSLLGLNEQFF.

The V gene is TRBV6-5, the J gene TRBJ2-3; unclear D gene. Per germline, CDR1 MNHEY and CDR2 SVGAGI. V was pared by 10 bases and J by 8 bases, with 19 bases between. The CDR3 has 13 residues. This chain's CDR3 is CATVDPSLGTQYF. The CDR3 coding sequence is TGTGCCACCGTGGATCCTTCCTTAGGTACGCAGTATTTT.

The V call is TRBV2, the J call TRBJ1-1; D is uncertain. Germline loops: CDR1 SNHLY, CDR2 FYNNEI. This CDR3 is built from 12 residues. The V gene lost 3 bases and the J gene lost 5 bases, with 7 bases spanning the gap. CDR3 sequence: CASSDLTTEAFF. In nucleotides, the CDR3 is TGTGCCAGCAGTGATTTAACAACTGAAGCTTTCTTT.

Written as DNA, the CDR3 is TGTGCCAGCAGTTACTCTCGGCGGGGGGGGGAGACCCAGTACTTC. Residues: CASSYSRRGGETQYF. The chain recombines TRBV6-5 with TRBJ2-5; 9 positions match TRBD2. The CDR3 covers 15 residues. Germline loops: CDR1 MNHEY, CDR2 SVGAGI. J gave up 5 bases and V 0 bases, and 4 bases lay outside the gene matches.

The chain recombines TRBV12-5 with TRBJ2-3, with D uncertain. Germline V gives CDR1 LGHNT, CDR2 FRNRAP. The ends were cut back, 7 bases at V and 6 bases at J, with 8 bases in the middle. The CDR3 contains 11 residues. The CDR3 reads CASAYQDTQYF. The CDR3 DNA is TGTGCTAGTGCCTATCAGGATACGCAGTATTTT.

This chain joins TRBV10-3 and TRBJ2-7; possible D gene TRBD1, 6 bases. Between the trimmed V and J ends, which lost 4 bases and 5 bases, there was a span of 12 bases. The CDR3 sequence is 13 residues long. Looked up from germline, CDR1 is ENHRY and CDR2 is SYGVKD. The CDR3 DNA reads TGTGCCATCAGTGGTCCGGGGACAAACGAGCAGTACTTC. This gives the protein CAISGPGTNEQYF.

The chain recombines TRBV10-3 with TRBJ2-5; 7 bases are shared with TRBD1. This CDR3 is 13 amino acids long. The J segment lost 5 bases and the V segment lost 6 bases, leaving 6 bases of the junction unmatched. Germline V gives CDR1 ENHRY, CDR2 SYGVKD. CDR3 sequence (DNA): TGTGCCATCAGCAATAGGGGGCAGGAGACCCAGTACTTC. It encodes CAISNRGQETQYF.

The chain joins TRBV6-5 to TRBJ2-1; tentative D call: TRBD1 (5 bases). V was clipped by 0 bases and J by 3 bases, with 6 bases between them. The V gene's germline CDR1 is MNHEY and CDR2 SVGAGI. The CDR3 contains 14 residues. The CDR3 sequence is CASSYSRGYNEQFF. CDR3 bases: TGTGCCAGCAGTTACTCTAGGGGCTACAATGAGCAGTTCTTC.

This chain connects TRBV27 to TRBJ1-1, with unresolved D. This CDR3 comprises 13 residues. Trimming shortened V by 2 bases and J by 7 bases, and 11 bases separated the two germline ends. Germline assignment: CDR1 MNHEY and CDR2 SMNVEV (reference sequence). The CDR3 region has the DNA TGTGCCAGCAGTTTAAGAGCTGGACTTGAAGCTTTCTTT. Translation: CASSLRAGLEAFF.